Sequencing of this T cell receptor beta chain was carried out in a study of technical replicates of blood from several donors listed by TCRdb under 2017. Receptor amplification or capture employed the immunoSEQ multiplex PCR assay. TCRdb retrieved this table from immuneACCESS and kept in-frame rearrangements only. Not all clones are present; in checked studies, unresolved V genes account for under half, and no reason is known for the remainder. The sample profile shows 50,000 to 65,000 clones; under 90% of them were found once. The biggest ten clones account for 4.8% of the sample. On this clone: Its cognate antigen has yet to be identified. Nothing much larger sits one base from this clone, and base qualities are not available.

The TCR sequence derives from a human donor in good health. Some clones in this sample may be carry-over from other donors' samples. Sequenced material: PBMCs.

CDR3 protein: CASSLNRGDEQYF. The nucleotides are TGTGCCAGCAGCTTAAACAGGGGGGACGAGCAGTACTTC. The chain couples TRBV7-3 to TRBJ2-7; 8 nucleotides in the junction match TRBD1. Compared with germline, V lacks 1 base and J lacks 5 bases; bases without a gene match: 1. From the germline V gene, CDR1 is SGHTA and CDR2 is FQGTGA. The CDR3 sequence holds 13 residues, the cysteine and phenylalanine included. Here the CDR3 DNA is all that survives: 39 bases in frame from base 1.